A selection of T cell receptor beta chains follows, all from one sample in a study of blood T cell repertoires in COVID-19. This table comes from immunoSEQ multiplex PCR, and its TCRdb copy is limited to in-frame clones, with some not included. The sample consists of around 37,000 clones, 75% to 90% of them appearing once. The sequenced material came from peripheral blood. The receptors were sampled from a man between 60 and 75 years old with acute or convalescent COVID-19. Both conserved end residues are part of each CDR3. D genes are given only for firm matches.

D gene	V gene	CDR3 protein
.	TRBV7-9	CATTPRGDTQYF
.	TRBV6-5	CASTDRDTPYEQYF
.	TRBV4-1	CASSQGPPVETQYF
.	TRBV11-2	CASSLIASEAFF
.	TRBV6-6	CASSLTGIGNQYF
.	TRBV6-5	CASQGYSNQPQHF
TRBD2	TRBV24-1	CATSVSSGYSTDTQYF
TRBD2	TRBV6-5	CASSSGTSGTYEQYF
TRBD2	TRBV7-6	CASSLLDSAGGSEQFF
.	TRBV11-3	CASSRQGAGEKLFF
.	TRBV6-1	CASSEPSRGNEQFF
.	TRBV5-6	CASSPSGVQETQYF
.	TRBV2	CATSNGGLNTEAFF
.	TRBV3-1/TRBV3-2	CASSQKKWEGTDTQYF
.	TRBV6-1	CASSAGDTRGTSYGYTF
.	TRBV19	CASSIIRAAGANVLTF
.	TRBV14	CASDRNTGELFF
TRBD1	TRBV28	CASRPDRNYGYTF
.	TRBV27	CASSLSSGHLRTGELFF
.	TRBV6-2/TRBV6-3	CASSYQVSGAQHF
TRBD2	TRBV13	CASSPRLAGSTDTQYF
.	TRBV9	CASSVPSTTSGDNEQFF
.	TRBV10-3	CAISEVRQDQPQHF
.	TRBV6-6	CASSLDGYNEQFF
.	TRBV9	CASSVALTERAFF
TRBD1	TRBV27	CASSLSTGQGFQTQYF
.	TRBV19	CASSIENRNYGYTF
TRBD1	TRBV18	CASSPRGRGSGANVLTF
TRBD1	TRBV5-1	CASSATPGQGAYEQFF
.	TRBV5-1	CASSLGEATSPLHF
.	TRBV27	CASSFMPSHNEKLFF
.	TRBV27	CASRLLTGGFYEQFF
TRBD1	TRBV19	CASSTGQGGGFYGYTF
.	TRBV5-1	CASSSFGPQSEETQYF
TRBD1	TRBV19	CASSKQGSNQPQHF
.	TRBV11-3	CASSFNSGNTIYF
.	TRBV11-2	CASSSRVSGELFF
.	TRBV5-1	CASSSAELQETQYF
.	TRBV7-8	CASSLVSGNTEAFF
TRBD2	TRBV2	CASSEWTSGTSGETQYF